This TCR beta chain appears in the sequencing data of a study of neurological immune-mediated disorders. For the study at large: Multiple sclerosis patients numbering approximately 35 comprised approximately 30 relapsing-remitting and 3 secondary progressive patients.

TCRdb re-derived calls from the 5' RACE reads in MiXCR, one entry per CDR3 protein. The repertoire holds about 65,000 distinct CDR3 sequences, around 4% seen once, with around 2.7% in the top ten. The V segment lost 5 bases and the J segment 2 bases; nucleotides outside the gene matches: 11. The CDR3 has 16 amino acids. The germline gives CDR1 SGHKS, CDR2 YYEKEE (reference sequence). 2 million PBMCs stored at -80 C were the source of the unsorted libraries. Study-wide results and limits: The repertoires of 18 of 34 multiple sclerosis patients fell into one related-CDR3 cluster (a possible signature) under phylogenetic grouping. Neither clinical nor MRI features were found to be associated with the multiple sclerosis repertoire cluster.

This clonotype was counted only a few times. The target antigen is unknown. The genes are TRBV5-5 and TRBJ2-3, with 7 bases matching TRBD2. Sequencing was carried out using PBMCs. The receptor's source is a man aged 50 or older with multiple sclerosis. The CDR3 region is CASSPWPGLLTDTQYF. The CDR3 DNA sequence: TGTGCCAGCAGTCCCTGGCCGGGACTACTCACAGATACGCAGTATTTT.